This TCR beta chain was recorded in a study of blood T cell repertoires in COVID-19. Study summary: The study drew acute and convalescent COVID-19 samples from the United States, Italy and Spain. Nucleic acid was either cDNA or gDNA, and it came from T cells, B-cell-depleted T cells, or PBMCs.

This clone was seen once. V lost 5 bases and J lost 4; bases outside the gene matches: 3. The CDR3 consists of 13 residues. Germline V lookup: CDR1 SEHNR, CDR2 FQNEAQ (reference sequence). Recovered status in Cohort 3 required two negative PCRs, clearance, or symptom resolution. As handled by the study authors: Quantification of nucleated cells was approximated via reference gene primer amplification. Assay used: immunoSEQ multiplex PCR; TCRdb lists only in-frame clones, some missing. That table furnishes V, J and clone size, whereas the DNA furnished D and trimming. Among 490,000 or so clones listed, 75% to 90% were seen once.

This receptor was taken from a woman aged 60 to 75 who had recovered from COVID-19. Material: PBMCs or T cells enriched from blood (not recorded which). J is TRBJ2-7 and V is TRBV7-9, with TRBD1 matching over 9 bases. CDR3 bases: TGTGCCAGCAGCCCCGGGACAGGGTACGAGCAGTACTTC. Translated, it gives CASSPGTGYEQYF.